The sequence of this TCR beta chain was determined in a study of blood T cells in healthy people across ages. A note on this clonotype: The antigen is not known.

Study conclusions and caveats: With donor CMV status unknown, expanded clonotype changes were possibly confounded. Diversity estimates drawn from one million T cells were deemed underestimates.

It was with a sample-barcoded 5' primer and a J-beta primer mix that a second PCR of roughly 7 to 11 cycles was run. Each cDNA molecule was tagged by a template-switch adaptor that had 12 random nucleotides. Each single sample gave us at least 3 million CDR3-containing paired-end reads. In TCRdb, the 5' RACE reads were re-called with MiXCR into one record per CDR3 protein. The top ten hold approximately 2.1% of the sample, which has 1.5 million to 2 million distinct CDR3 sequences, about 50% seen once. V lost 6 bases, J lost 7 bases, and 5 bases stayed unmatched. This CDR3 comprises 12 residues. Germline V gene sequence: CDR1 SQVTM, CDR2 ANQGSEA.

The rearrangement joins TRBV29-1 to TRBJ2-7; 11 positions match TRBD2. The sample consisted of blood. This receptor was obtained from a middle-aged woman in good health. CDR3 protein: CSVVAGGTEQYF. In nucleotides, the CDR3 is TGCAGCGTGGTAGCGGGGGGGACGGAGCAGTACTTC.